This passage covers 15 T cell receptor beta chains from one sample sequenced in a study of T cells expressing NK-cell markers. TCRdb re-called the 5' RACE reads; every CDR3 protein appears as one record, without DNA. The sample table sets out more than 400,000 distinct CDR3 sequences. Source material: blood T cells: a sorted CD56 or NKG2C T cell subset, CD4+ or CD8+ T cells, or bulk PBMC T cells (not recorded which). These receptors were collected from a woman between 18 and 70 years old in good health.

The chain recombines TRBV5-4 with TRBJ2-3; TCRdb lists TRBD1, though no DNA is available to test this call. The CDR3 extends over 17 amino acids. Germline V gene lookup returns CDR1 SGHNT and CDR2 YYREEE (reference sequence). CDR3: CASSLAGARPSTDTQYF.

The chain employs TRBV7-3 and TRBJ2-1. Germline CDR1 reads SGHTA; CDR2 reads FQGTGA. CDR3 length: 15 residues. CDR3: CASSSQGISYNEQFF.

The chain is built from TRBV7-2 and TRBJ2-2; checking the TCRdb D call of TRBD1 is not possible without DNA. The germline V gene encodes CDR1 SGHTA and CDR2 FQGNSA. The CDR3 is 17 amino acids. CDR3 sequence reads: CASSLTGLGQGTGELFF.

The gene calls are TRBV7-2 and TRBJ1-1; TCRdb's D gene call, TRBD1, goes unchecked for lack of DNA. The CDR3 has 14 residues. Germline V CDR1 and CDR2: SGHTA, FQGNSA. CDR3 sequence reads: CASSLQGAVTEAFF.

The CDR3 spells CATSRTGAPNEKLFF. The chain links TRBV15 to TRBJ1-4; TCRdb's D call of TRBD1 is untestable without DNA. Looked up from germline, CDR1 is LNHNV and CDR2 is YYDKDF (reference sequence). The CDR3 contains 15 residues.

The CDR3 loop reads CASRPQEREWVETQYF. V gene TRBV5-8 combines with J gene TRBJ2-5; the TCRdb D gene call, TRBD2, has no DNA to confirm it. CDR1 and CDR2 from the germline V gene are SGHTS and YDEGEE. The CDR3 is 16 amino acids.

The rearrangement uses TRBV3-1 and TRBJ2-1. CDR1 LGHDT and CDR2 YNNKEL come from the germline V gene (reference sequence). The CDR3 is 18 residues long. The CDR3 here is CASSQVLGSSLPYNEQFF.

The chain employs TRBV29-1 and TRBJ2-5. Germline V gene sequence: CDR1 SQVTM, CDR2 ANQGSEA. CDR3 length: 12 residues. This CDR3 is CSVGGESETQYF. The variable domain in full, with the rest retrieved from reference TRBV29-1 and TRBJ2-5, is SAVISQKPSRDICQRGTSLTIQCQVDSQVTMMFWYRQQPGQSLTLIATANQGSEATYESGFVIDKFPISRPNLTFSTLTVSNMSPEDSSIYLCSVGGESETQYFGPGTRLLVL.

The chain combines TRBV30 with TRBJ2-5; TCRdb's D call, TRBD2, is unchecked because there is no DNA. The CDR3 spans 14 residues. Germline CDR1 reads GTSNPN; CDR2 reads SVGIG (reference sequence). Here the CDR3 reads CASRGLAGRGTQYF.

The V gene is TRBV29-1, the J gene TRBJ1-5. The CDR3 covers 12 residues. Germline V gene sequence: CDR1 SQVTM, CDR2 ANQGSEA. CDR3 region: CSVGHGNQPQHF.

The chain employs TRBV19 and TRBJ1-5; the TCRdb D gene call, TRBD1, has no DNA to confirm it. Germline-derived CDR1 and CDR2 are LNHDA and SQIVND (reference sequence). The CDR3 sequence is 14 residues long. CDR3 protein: CASSVGQLNQPQHF.

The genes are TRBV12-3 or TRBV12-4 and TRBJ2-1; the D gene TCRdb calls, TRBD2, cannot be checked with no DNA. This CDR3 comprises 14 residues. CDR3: CATRLLAGGYEQFF.

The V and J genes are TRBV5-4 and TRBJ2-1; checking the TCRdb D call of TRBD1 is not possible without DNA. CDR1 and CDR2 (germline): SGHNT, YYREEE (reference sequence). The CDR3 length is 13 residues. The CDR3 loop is CASSFGGGDEQFF.

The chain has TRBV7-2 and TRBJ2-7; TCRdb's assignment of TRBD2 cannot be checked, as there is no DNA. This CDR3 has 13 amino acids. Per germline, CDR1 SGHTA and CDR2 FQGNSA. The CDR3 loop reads CASSFPPAYEQYF. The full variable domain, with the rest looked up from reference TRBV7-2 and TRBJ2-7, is GAGVSQSPSNKVTEKGKDVELRCDPISGHTALYWYRQSLGQGLEFLIYFQGNSAPDKSGLPSDRFSAERTGGSVSTLTIQRTQQEDSAVYLCASSFPPAYEQYFGPGTRLTVT.

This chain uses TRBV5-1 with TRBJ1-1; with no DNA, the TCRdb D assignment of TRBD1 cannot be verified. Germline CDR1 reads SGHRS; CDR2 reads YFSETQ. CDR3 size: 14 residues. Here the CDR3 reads CASSPGQSNTEAFF.